The clone carrying this TCR beta chain has more than one count but fewer than ten. This sample was included in a study of T cells in Graves' hyperthyroidism and ophthalmopathy. Study information: Peripheral blood was obtained at initial diagnosis, preceding any treatment.

Each patient was aged 18 to 65 and had newly diagnosed hyperthyroidism of under 2 months' duration. Thyroid ultrasound, orbital computed tomography, clinical symptoms, and serum thyroxine and TRAb underpinned diagnoses. The authors obtained PBMCs from about 9.5 ml of fresh peripheral blood. TCR beta CDR3 regions were amplified from RNA transcripts. The primer set for the first-round RT-PCR of the TCR CDR3 was HTBI. TCRdb reprocessed the multiplex PCR reads with MiXCR, giving one entry per CDR3 protein. The sample lists 350,000 to 400,000 distinct CDR3 sequences, 19% seen once, with around 4% in the top ten. The clonotype was recovered from a woman in her late teens or twenties with Graves' hyperthyroidism. The sequenced sample was blood.

CDR3 region: CSVDTQRETQYF. The CDR3 DNA is TGCAGCGTGGACACCCAGCGGGAGACCCAGTACTTC. The chain uses TRBV29-1 and TRBJ2-5, with D perhaps TRBD1 or TRBD2 (5 bases each). This CDR3 has 12 residues. Trimming took 6 bases from V and 5 from J, leaving 13 bases between them. Germline V lookup: CDR1 SQVTM, CDR2 ANQGSEA.